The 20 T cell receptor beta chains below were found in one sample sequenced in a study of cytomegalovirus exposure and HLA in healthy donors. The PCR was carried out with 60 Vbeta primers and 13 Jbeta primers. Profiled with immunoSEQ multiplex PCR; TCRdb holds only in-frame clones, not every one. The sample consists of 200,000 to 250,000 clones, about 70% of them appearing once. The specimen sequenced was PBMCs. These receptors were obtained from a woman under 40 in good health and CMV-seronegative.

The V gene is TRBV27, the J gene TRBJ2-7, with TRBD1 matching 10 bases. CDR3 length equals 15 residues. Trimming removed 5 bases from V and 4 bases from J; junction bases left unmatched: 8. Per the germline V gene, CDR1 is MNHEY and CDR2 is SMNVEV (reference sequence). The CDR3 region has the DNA TGTGCCAGCAGTCCCTCGACAGGGGGCAGGTACGAGCAGTACTTC. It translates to CASSPSTGGRYEQYF.

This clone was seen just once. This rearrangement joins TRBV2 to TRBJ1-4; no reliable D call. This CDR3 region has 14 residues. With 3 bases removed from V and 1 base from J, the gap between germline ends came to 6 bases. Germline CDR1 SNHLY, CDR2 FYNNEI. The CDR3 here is CASSDDITNEKLFF. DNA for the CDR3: TGTGCCAGCAGTGACGACATAACTAATGAAAAACTGTTTTTT.

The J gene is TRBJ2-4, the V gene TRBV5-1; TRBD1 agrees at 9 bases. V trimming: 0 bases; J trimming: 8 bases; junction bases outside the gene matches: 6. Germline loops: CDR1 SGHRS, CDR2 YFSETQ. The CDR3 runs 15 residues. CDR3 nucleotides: TGCGCCAGCAGCTTGGCTGGGACAGGGATAGACATTCAGTACTTC. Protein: CASSLAGTGIDIQYF.

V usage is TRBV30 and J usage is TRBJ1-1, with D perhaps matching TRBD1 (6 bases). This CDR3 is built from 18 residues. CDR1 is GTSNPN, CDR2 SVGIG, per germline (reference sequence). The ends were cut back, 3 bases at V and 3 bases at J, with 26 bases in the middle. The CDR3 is CAWREGGATSAWYTEAFF. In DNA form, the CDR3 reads TGTGCCTGGAGAGAAGGGGGAGCCACGTCTGCCTGGTACACTGAAGCTTTCTTT.

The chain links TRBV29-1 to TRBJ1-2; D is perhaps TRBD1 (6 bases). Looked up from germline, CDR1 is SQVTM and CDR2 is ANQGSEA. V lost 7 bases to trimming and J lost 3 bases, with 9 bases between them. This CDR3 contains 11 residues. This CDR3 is CSDGGDYGYTF. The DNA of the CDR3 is TGCAGCGATGGGGGCGACTATGGCTACACCTTC.

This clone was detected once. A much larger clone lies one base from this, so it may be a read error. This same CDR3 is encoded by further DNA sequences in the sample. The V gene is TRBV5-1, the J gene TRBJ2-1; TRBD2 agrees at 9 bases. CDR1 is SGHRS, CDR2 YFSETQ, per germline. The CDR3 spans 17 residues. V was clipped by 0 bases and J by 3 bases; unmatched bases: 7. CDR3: CASSLGRAAGGYNEQFF. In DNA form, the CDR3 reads TGCGCCAGCAGCTTGGGTCGAGCAGCGGGAGGCTACAATGAGCAGTTCTTC. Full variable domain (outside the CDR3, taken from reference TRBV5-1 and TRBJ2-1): KAGVTQTPRYLIKTRGQQVTLSCSPISGHRSVSWYQQTPGQGLQFLFEYFSETQRNKGNFPGRFSGRQFSNSRSEMNVSTLELGDSALYLCASSLGRAAGGYNEQFFGPGTRLTVL.

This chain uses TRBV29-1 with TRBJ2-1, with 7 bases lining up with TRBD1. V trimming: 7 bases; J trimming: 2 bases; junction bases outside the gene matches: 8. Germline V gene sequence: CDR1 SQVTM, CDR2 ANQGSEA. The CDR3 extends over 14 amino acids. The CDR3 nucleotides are TGCAGCGCAATGAGAGGGACAGCCTACAATGAGCAGTTCTTC. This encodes CSAMRGTAYNEQFF.

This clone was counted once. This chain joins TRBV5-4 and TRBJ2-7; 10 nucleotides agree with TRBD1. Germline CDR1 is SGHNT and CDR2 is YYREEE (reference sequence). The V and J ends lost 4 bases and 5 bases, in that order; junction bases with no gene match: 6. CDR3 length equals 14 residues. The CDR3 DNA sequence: TGTGCCAGCAGCCCCGGACAGGGGGGGCACGAGCAGTACTTC. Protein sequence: CASSPGQGGHEQYF. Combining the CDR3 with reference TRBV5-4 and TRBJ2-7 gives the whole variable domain ETGVTQSPTHLIKTRGQQVTLRCSSQSGHNTVSWYQQALGQGPQFIFQYYREEENGRGNFPPRFSGLQFPNYSSELNVNALELDDSALYLCASSPGQGGHEQYFGPGTRLTVT.

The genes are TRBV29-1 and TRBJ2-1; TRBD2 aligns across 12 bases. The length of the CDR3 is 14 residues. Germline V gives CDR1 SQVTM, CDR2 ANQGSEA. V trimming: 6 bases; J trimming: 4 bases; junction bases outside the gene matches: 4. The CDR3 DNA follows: TGCAGCGTCAGACTAGCGGGGGAGTACAATGAGCAGTTCTTC. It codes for CSVRLAGEYNEQFF.

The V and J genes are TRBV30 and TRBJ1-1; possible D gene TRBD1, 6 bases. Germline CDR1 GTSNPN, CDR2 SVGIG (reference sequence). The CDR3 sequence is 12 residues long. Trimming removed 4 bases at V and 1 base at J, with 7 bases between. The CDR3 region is CAWTTGNTEAFF. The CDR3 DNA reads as TGTGCCTGGACGACAGGGAACACTGAAGCTTTCTTT.

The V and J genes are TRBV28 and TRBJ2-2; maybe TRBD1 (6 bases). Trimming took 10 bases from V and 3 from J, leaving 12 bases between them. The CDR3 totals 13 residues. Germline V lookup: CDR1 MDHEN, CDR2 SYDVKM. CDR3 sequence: CAIKDRYTGELFF. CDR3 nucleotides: TGTGCCATTAAGGACAGATACACCGGGGAGCTGTTTTTT.

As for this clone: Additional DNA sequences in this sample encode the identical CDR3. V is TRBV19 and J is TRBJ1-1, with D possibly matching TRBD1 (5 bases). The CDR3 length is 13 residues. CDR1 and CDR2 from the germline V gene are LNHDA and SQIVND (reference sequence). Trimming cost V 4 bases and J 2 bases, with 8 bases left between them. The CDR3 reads CASSTTGNTEAFF. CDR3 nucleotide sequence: TGTGCCAGTAGTACTACAGGAAACACTGAAGCTTTCTTT.

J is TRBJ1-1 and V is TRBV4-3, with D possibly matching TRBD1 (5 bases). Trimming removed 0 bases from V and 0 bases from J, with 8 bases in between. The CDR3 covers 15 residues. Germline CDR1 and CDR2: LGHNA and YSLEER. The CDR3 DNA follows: TGCGCCAGCAGCCAAGAAGCGGGGGTGAACACTGAAGCTTTCTTT. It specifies CASSQEAGVNTEAFF.

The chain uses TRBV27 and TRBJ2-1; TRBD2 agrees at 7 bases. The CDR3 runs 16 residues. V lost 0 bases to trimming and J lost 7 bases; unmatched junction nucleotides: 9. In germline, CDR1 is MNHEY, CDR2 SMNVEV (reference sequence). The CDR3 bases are TGTGCCAGCAGTTTATCGGCGGGAGCGCCTTTGAATGAGCAGTTCTTC. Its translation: CASSLSAGAPLNEQFF.

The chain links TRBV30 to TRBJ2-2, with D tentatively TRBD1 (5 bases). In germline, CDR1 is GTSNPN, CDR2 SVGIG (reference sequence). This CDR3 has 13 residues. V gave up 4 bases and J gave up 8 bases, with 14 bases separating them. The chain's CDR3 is CAWTRSGSGELFF. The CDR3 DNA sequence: TGTGCCTGGACCCGGTCAGGGTCGGGGGAGCTGTTTTTT.

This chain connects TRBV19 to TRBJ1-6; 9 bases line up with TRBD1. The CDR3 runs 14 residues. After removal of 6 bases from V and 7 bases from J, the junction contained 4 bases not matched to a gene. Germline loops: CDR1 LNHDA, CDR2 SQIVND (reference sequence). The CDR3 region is CASRDRGGNSPLHF. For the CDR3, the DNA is TGTGCCAGTAGGGACAGGGGTGGAAATTCACCCCTCCACTTT. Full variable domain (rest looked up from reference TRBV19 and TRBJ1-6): DGGITQSPKYLFRKEGQNVTLSCEQNLNHDAMYWYRQDPGQGLRLIYYSQIVNDFQKGDIAEGYSVSREKKESFPLTVTSAQKNPTAFYLCASRDRGGNSPLHFGNGTRLTVT.

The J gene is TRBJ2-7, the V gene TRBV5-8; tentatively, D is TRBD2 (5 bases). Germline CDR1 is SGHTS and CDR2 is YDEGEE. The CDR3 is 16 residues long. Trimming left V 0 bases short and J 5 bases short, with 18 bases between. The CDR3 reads CASSLAVISRGHEQYF. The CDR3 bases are TGTGCCAGCAGCTTGGCCGTAATTTCTCGGGGTCACGAGCAGTACTTC.

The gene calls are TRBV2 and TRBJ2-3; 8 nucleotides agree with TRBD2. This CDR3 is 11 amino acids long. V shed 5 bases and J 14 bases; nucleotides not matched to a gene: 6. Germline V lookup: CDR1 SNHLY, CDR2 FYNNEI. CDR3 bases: TGTGCCAGCAGTACTAGCGGTCCCAGGTATTTT. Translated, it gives CASSTSGPRYF.

Here the CDR3 DNA reads TGTGCCAGCAGCTTATTTTTAGCGGGAGGGCGTACGGGCACAGATACGCAGTATTTT. This codes for CASSLFLAGGRTGTDTQYF. The genes are TRBV7-9 and TRBJ2-3, with 11 bases fitting TRBD2. Germline V CDR1 and CDR2: SEHNR, FQNEAQ (reference sequence). The CDR3 length is 19 residues. V lost 2 bases and J lost 1; bases outside the gene matches: 11.

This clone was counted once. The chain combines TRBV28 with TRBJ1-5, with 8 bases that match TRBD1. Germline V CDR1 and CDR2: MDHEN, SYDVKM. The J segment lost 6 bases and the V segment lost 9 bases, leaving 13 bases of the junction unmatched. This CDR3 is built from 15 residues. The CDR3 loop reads CASPSTGDLSQPQHF. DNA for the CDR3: TGTGCCAGTCCGTCGACAGGGGATTTGAGTCAGCCCCAGCATTTT.